Each of the 29 T cell receptor beta chains below was sequenced from the same sample in a study of intratumoral heterogeneity in liver cancer. Data came from immunoSEQ multiplex PCR; TCRdb stores just in-frame clones and leaves some out. The sample records roughly 2,700 clones, about two thirds being singletons. The hepatocellular carcinoma nodule was sampled at distinct, geographically separated regions. Here the sequenced sample was tumor tissue, taken before any cancer treatment. The receptors shown here come from a woman in her seventies with hepatocellular carcinoma.

The chain employs TRBV7-3 and TRBJ2-3; D remains unclear. This CDR3 comprises 13 residues. Germline V gene sequence: CDR1 SGHTA, CDR2 FQGTGA. The V and J ends lost 0 bases and 5 bases respectively, with 6 bases between them. DNA of the CDR3: TGTGCCAGCAGCTTAACGGCCGGAGATACGCAGTATTTT. Translated: CASSLTAGDTQYF.

This clone was observed a handful of times. The CDR3 region is CASRPTGINEQYF. CDR3 nucleotides: TGTGCCAGCAGACCAACAGGGATCAACGAGCAGTACTTC. This chain links TRBV6-5 with TRBJ2-7, with D possibly matching TRBD1 (6 bases). Trimming took off 6 bases at V and 5 bases at J, with 14 bases between the two ends. This CDR3 comprises 13 residues. The germline V gene encodes CDR1 MNHEY and CDR2 SVGAGI.

The V gene is TRBV10-1, the J gene TRBJ1-1, with a possible D match to TRBD1 (5 bases). The germline gives CDR1 WNHNN, CDR2 SYGVQD (reference sequence). The V gene lost 6 bases and the J gene lost 6 bases, with 11 bases spanning the gap. The CDR3 has 12 amino acids. CDR3 sequence (DNA): TGCGCCAGCAGGGGGGACTACTCTGAAGCTTTCTTT. Residues: CASRGDYSEAFF.

V is TRBV12-5 and J is TRBJ2-7; 12 bases line up with TRBD2. V trimming: 6 bases; J trimming: 2 bases; junction bases outside the gene matches: 2. The length of the CDR3 is 14 residues. The germline V gene has CDR1 LGHNT and CDR2 FRNRAP. The CDR3 loop reads CASGGLAGTYEQYF. The CDR3 bases are TGTGCTAGTGGGGGACTAGCGGGCACCTACGAGCAGTACTTC. Based on the CDR3 plus reference TRBV12-5 and TRBJ2-7, the full variable domain is DARVTQTPRHKVTEMGQEVTMRCQPILGHNTVFWYRQTMMQGLELLAYFRNRAPLDDSGMPKDRFSAEMPDATLATLKIQPSEPRDSAVYFCASGGLAGTYEQYFGPGTRLTVT.

The chain couples TRBV6-1 to TRBJ2-7; 7 bases align to TRBD1. Per germline, CDR1 MNHNS and CDR2 SASEGT. The trim removed 4 bases at V and 2 bases at J, leaving 11 bases unmatched. This CDR3 comprises 16 residues. The CDR3 nucleotides are TGTGCCAGCAGTGCAGCCCCGTGGGACAGCACCTACGAGCAGTACTTC. Protein sequence: CASSAAPWDSTYEQYF.

The chain joins TRBV14 to TRBJ1-4, with 8 bases aligning to TRBD1. The CDR3 loop spans 15 amino acids. Per the germline V gene, CDR1 is SGHDN and CDR2 is FVKESK. The junction had 4 bases not matched to a gene; V was cut back by 3 bases and J by 4 bases. CDR3 protein: CASSQRTGFNEKLFF. The CDR3 DNA reads TGTGCCAGCAGCCAGCGGACAGGGTTTAATGAAAAACTGTTTTTT.

The chain is built from TRBV28 and TRBJ2-3, with unresolved D. Germline-derived CDR1 and CDR2 are MDHEN and SYDVKM. This CDR3 contains 11 residues. Trimming left V 5 bases short and J 2 bases short, with 2 bases between. CDR3 sequence reads: CASSVTDTQYF. CDR3 sequence (DNA): TGTGCCAGCAGTGTCACAGATACGCAGTATTTT.

CDR3 in DNA: TGCAGCGTTGATCAAGGGGACTATGGCTACACCTTC. Translation gives CSVDQGDYGYTF. The chain combines TRBV29-1 with TRBJ1-2; weak D call: TRBD1 (5 bases). V lost 3 bases to trimming and J lost 3 bases, with 8 bases between them. Per germline, CDR1 SQVTM and CDR2 ANQGSEA. The CDR3 is made up of 12 amino acids.

This chain uses TRBV19 with TRBJ2-1; 8 nucleotides match TRBD2. CDR1 and CDR2 (germline): LNHDA, SQIVND (reference sequence). CDR3 length equals 18 residues. J was trimmed by 3 bases and V by 6 bases; bases with no gene match: 16. The CDR3 loop reads CASRGHSMGSGDYNEQFF. The CDR3 coding sequence is TGTGCCAGTAGGGGCCATTCGATGGGTAGCGGGGACTACAATGAGCAGTTCTTC.

The chain has TRBV5-8 and TRBJ2-5, with D unclear. Trimming took off 3 bases at V and 5 bases at J, with 5 bases between the two ends. Germline V gene sequence: CDR1 SGHTS, CDR2 YDEGEE. This CDR3 is built from 11 residues. Here the CDR3 reads CASSSQETQYF. The CDR3 DNA sequence: TGTGCCAGCAGCTCGCAGGAGACCCAGTACTTC.

The chain uses TRBV18 and TRBJ1-1; D possibly corresponds to TRBD1 (5 bases). The germline V gene has CDR1 KGHSH and CDR2 LQKENI. The V gene lost 6 bases and the J gene lost 3 bases, with 11 bases spanning the gap. The CDR3 contains 13 residues. The CDR3 here is CASSLGGDTEAFF. The DNA for the CDR3 is TGTGCCAGCTCTCTAGGAGGGGACACTGAAGCTTTCTTT.

The V and J genes are TRBV6-5 and TRBJ2-7; 9 bases align to TRBD1. Germline values: CDR1 MNHEY, CDR2 SVGAGI. The ends lost 6 bases at V and 6 bases at J; junction bases unmatched: 9. The CDR3 has 14 residues. The DNA for the CDR3 is TGTGCCAGCAGGAGTGGGACAGGGTTTGGCGAGCAGTACTTC. Translated: CASRSGTGFGEQYF.

The chain is built from TRBV19 and TRBJ2-3, with a tentative D call TRBD1 (6 bases). Looked up from germline, CDR1 is LNHDA and CDR2 is SQIVND (reference sequence). This CDR3 contains 13 residues. V shed 6 bases and J shed 3 bases, with 10 bases lying between them. The CDR3 DNA follows: TGTGCCAGTAGGGACAGACGGACAGATACGCAGTATTTT. As protein: CASRDRRTDTQYF.

The chain combines TRBV5-4 with TRBJ1-1; D may be TRBD1 (5 bases). The V gene lost 0 bases and the J gene lost 1 base, with 13 bases spanning the gap. This CDR3 contains 16 residues. Germline CDR1 and CDR2: SGHNT and YYREEE (reference sequence). CDR3 amino acids: CASSLGIQDRNTEAFF. The CDR3 bases are TGTGCCAGCAGCTTGGGGATTCAAGACAGGAACACTGAAGCTTTCTTT.

This clone was counted a few times. The V and J genes are TRBV3-1 (or the pseudogene TRBV3-2) and TRBJ2-7; D not certain. Germline values: CDR1 LGHDT, CDR2 YNNKEL (reference sequence). Trimming took off 6 bases at V and 4 bases at J, with 7 bases between the two ends. The CDR3 has 11 residues. The CDR3 spells CASSQRYEQYF. DNA for the CDR3: TGTGCCAGCAGTCAGAGGTACGAGCAGTACTTC.

The genes are TRBV6-5 and TRBJ2-1; 9 nucleotides match TRBD1. Germline V CDR1 and CDR2: MNHEY, SVGAGI. The CDR3 contains 15 residues. V was clipped by 6 bases and J by 6 bases; unmatched bases: 9. For the CDR3, the DNA is TGTGCCAGCAGCCTTACGGGACAGGGTATCAATGAGCAGTTCTTC. Residues: CASSLTGQGINEQFF.

This chain uses TRBV6-1 with TRBJ1-5; D gene uncertain. The length of the CDR3 is 17 residues. The germline V gene encodes CDR1 MNHNS and CDR2 SASEGT. Trimming pared 3 bases from V and 1 base from J, leaving 16 bases between. This CDR3 is CASSELGGFGSNQPQHF. The CDR3 bases are TGTGCCAGCAGTGAGTTAGGAGGGTTTGGGAGCAATCAGCCCCAGCATTTT.

This chain links TRBV19 with TRBJ1-2; D remains ambiguous. Germline loops: CDR1 LNHDA, CDR2 SQIVND (reference sequence). The V end lost 2 bases, the J end lost 2 bases, and 6 bases lay between the germline ends. The CDR3 spans 13 residues. In nucleotides, the CDR3 is TGTGCCAGTAGTATATCTCTAAACTATGGCTACACCTTC. Translated: CASSISLNYGYTF.

The chain is built from TRBV5-1 and TRBJ1-2, with D perhaps TRBD1 (6 bases). The CDR3 totals 15 residues. Germline loops: CDR1 SGHRS, CDR2 YFSETQ. Trimming took off 5 bases at V and 2 bases at J, with 16 bases between the two ends. CDR3 in amino acids: CASRLTTGKNYGYTF. CDR3 DNA: TGCGCCAGCAGACTTACGACAGGAAAAAACTATGGCTACACCTTC.

The chain combines TRBV7-6 with TRBJ1-2, with unresolved D. V gave up 1 base and J gave up 14 bases, with 5 bases separating them. The CDR3 consists of 9 residues. The V gene's germline CDR1 is SGHVS and CDR2 FNYEAQ. The CDR3 is CASSLVGTF. The CDR3 DNA follows: TGTGCCAGCAGCTTAGTTGGGACCTTC.

This clone was counted between two and nine times. V and J are TRBV30 and TRBJ2-1; 13 bases agree with TRBD2. CDR3 length: 17 residues. Per the germline V gene, CDR1 is GTSNPN and CDR2 is SVGIG (reference sequence). V lost 2 bases, J lost 6 bases, and 10 bases stayed unmatched. The CDR3 sequence is CAWSLLAGTSGTNEQFF. CDR3 nucleotide sequence: TGTGCCTGGAGTCTACTGGCGGGGACTAGCGGGACCAATGAGCAGTTCTTC.

The chain couples TRBV7-9 to TRBJ2-5, with 13 bases identical to TRBD2. Germline assignment: CDR1 SEHNR and CDR2 FQNEAQ (reference sequence). The CDR3 covers 15 residues. V lost 5 bases to trimming and J lost 3 bases; unmatched junction nucleotides: 3. DNA for the CDR3: TGTGCCAGCAGCACTGGACTAGCGGGAGAAGAGACCCAGTACTTC. Translating gives CASSTGLAGEETQYF.

J is TRBJ1-2 and V is TRBV7-9; no reliable D call. Trimming removed 5 bases from V and 3 bases from J, with 13 bases in between. The CDR3 has 14 amino acids. CDR1 is SEHNR, CDR2 FQNEAQ, per germline (reference sequence). The CDR3 DNA is TGTGCCAGCAGCCCACCCTGGACCGACTATGGCTACACCTTC. This encodes CASSPPWTDYGYTF.

The V and J genes are TRBV3-1 (or the pseudogene TRBV3-2) and TRBJ2-7; 10 bases fit TRBD1. V shed 6 bases and J 7 bases; nucleotides not matched to a gene: 6. This CDR3 has 13 amino acids. In germline, CDR1 is LGHDT, CDR2 YNNKEL (reference sequence). CDR3 DNA: TGTGCCAGCAGGGACAGGGGGAGTAGAGAGCAGTACTTC. It codes for CASRDRGSREQYF.

In its sample, this clone is medium-sized. This sequence joins TRBV9 and TRBJ2-7, with TRBD2 matching 7 bases. Germline V lookup: CDR1 SGDLS, CDR2 YYNGEE. V was clipped by 0 bases and J by 4 bases; unmatched bases: 4. The CDR3 covers 14 residues. The CDR3 loop reads CASSVGGEGYEQYF. CDR3 bases: TGTGCCAGCAGCGTAGGAGGGGAGGGGTACGAGCAGTACTTC.

J is TRBJ2-3 and V is TRBV10-3, with 10 positions matching TRBD2. The CDR3 has 13 amino acids. Per germline, CDR1 ENHRY and CDR2 SYGVKD. Unmatched junction bases numbered 5, after V lost 10 bases and J lost 4 bases. CDR3 sequence reads: CATSGREADTQYF. The CDR3 DNA follows: TGTGCCACGAGCGGGAGGGAAGCAGATACGCAGTATTTT.

This clone has a single count. V gene TRBV18 combines with J gene TRBJ2-5; 7 nucleotides match TRBD1. V lost 1 base to trimming and J lost 4 bases; unmatched junction nucleotides: 3. There are 14 residues in the CDR3. Germline V CDR1 and CDR2: KGHSH, LQKENI. This chain's CDR3 is CASSPLQGPETQYF. The CDR3 bases are TGTGCCAGCTCACCACTACAGGGGCCAGAGACCCAGTACTTC.

This clone was seen only a few times. Written as DNA, the CDR3 is TGTGCCAGCAGCTATGGGGCAGATTACTACAATGAGCAGTTCTTC. Translated: CASSYGADYYNEQFF. V usage is TRBV5-6 and J usage is TRBJ2-1, with TRBD1 as a possible D gene (5 bases). The CDR3 spans 15 residues. V lost 3 bases, J lost 3 bases, and 13 bases lay in between. Germline V lookup: CDR1 SGHDT, CDR2 YYEEEE.

There are a few counts of this clone. This chain uses TRBV7-9 with TRBJ1-4; TRBD1 aligns across 8 bases. CDR1 is SEHNR and CDR2 is FQNEAQ in the germline V gene (reference sequence). V was clipped by 5 bases and J by 7 bases; unmatched bases: 6. The CDR3 runs 14 residues. Here the CDR3 DNA reads TGTGCCAGCAGCACCGGGACAGGTAGTGAAAAACTGTTTTTT. Its protein is CASSTGTGSEKLFF.